The 23 T cell receptor beta chains below all came from one sample that was sequenced in a study of early T cells in non-severe SARS-CoV-2 infection. TCRdb reprocessed the 5' RACE reads with MiXCR, giving one entry per CDR3 protein. Of tens of thousands of distinct CDR3 sequences in the sample, approximately 10% were seen once. The source material was whole blood. The source is an adult who was a healthcare worker with PCR-confirmed SARS-CoV-2 infection or an uninfected control (not recorded which).

This clonotype was observed many times. V usage is TRBV5-1 and J usage is TRBJ2-1; TRBD1 matches at 9 bases. Per the germline V gene, CDR1 is SGHRS and CDR2 is YFSETQ. J was trimmed by 5 bases and V by 2 bases; bases with no gene match: 5. The CDR3 has 15 amino acids. The DNA of the CDR3 is TGCGCCAGCAGCTTAAGGACAGGGGTCCACAATGAGCAGTTCTTC. Its protein product is CASSLRTGVHNEQFF.

The chain couples TRBV3-1 to TRBJ1-2, with no clear D. CDR1 is LGHDT, CDR2 YNNKEL, per germline (reference sequence). Between the trimmed V and J ends, which lost 0 bases and 7 bases, there was a span of 3 bases. The CDR3 has 11 residues. The chain's CDR3 is CASSQDRGYTF. The CDR3 DNA reads as TGTGCCAGCAGCCAAGATCGTGGCTACACCTTC.

This clonotype came up a few times. DNA for the CDR3: TGCGCCAGCAGCTCACTCTATGGAGTAGGGGGGAGAGAGCAGTTCTTC. It translates to CASSSLYGVGGREQFF. The rearrangement uses TRBV5-1 and TRBJ2-1, with D possibly being TRBD1 or TRBD2 (6 bases each). The V end was cut by 3 bases, the J end by 10 bases, with 23 bases between. Germline V CDR1 and CDR2: SGHRS, YFSETQ. The CDR3 is 16 amino acids.

This clonotype was detected a few times. The gene calls are TRBV12-3 or TRBV12-4 and TRBJ1-2; D is undetermined. Trimming removed 3 bases at V and 3 bases at J, with 11 bases between. This CDR3 has 14 residues. Here the CDR3 reads CASSLTDRDYGYTF. CDR3 bases: TGTGCCAGCAGTTTGACGGACCGTGACTATGGCTACACCTTC.

The chain couples TRBV12-3 or TRBV12-4 to TRBJ1-4; D is unresolved. V was shortened by 2 bases and J by 5 bases, with 9 bases between the two germline ends. CDR3 length: 14 amino acids. The CDR3 nucleotides are TGTGCCAGCAGTTTAAGGGCAGGCAATGAAAAACTGTTTTTT. This gives the protein CASSLRAGNEKLFF.

The chain carries TRBV14 and TRBJ2-1; D could derive from TRBD1 or TRBD2 (5 bases each). Between the trimmed V and J ends, which lost 0 bases and 4 bases, there was a span of 7 bases. The CDR3 has 14 amino acids. Germline loops: CDR1 SGHDN, CDR2 FVKESK. The CDR3: CASSQEGRYNEQFF. CDR3 bases: TGTGCCAGCAGCCAAGAGGGACGGTACAATGAGCAGTTCTTC.

This chain links TRBV10-3 with TRBJ1-1; D is possibly TRBD1 (5 bases). The CDR3 runs 13 residues. Trimming stripped 7 bases from V and 4 bases from J, with 13 bases between. Germline V CDR1 and CDR2: ENHRY, SYGVKD. CDR3 residues: CAITPGGGTEAFF. CDR3 nucleotide sequence: TGTGCCATCACGCCGGGGGGTGGCACTGAAGCTTTCTTT.

The chain links TRBV12-3 or TRBV12-4 to TRBJ2-6, with 8 bases identical to TRBD1. J gave up 2 bases and V 10 bases, and 7 bases lay outside the gene matches. The CDR3 is 15 residues long. The CDR3 DNA is TGTGCCACAAGACAGGGGAAAGCTGGGGCCAACGTCCTGACTTTC. Its translation: CATRQGKAGANVLTF.

The chain carries TRBV7-8 and TRBJ1-5, with 9 bases identical to TRBD1. CDR1 is SGHVS, CDR2 FQNEAQ, per germline. The CDR3 has 16 residues. Losses at the gene ends were 5 bases for V and 4 bases for J; bases not matched to a gene: 9. CDR3 residues: CASSPGTGLDNQPQHF. The CDR3 DNA follows: TGTGCCAGCAGCCCCGGGACAGGGCTTGATAATCAGCCCCAGCATTTT.

The J gene is TRBJ2-5, the V gene TRBV20-1; no definite D call. CDR1 is DFQATT, CDR2 SNEGSKA, per germline (reference sequence). V lost 3 bases and J lost 5, with 7 bases in between. The CDR3 length is 11 residues. The CDR3 bases are TGCAGTGCTAGGGCAACGGAGACCCAGTACTTC. Amino acid sequence: CSARATETQYF.

This clonotype was found many times. The gene calls are TRBV7-9 and TRBJ1-1; the D is unclear. This CDR3 spans 13 amino acids. Germline values: CDR1 SEHNR, CDR2 FQNEAQ (reference sequence). Trimming removed 4 bases at V and 2 bases at J, with 8 bases between. CDR3 bases: TGTGCCAGCAGCTACCGAACTAACACTGAAGCTTTCTTT. This gives the protein CASSYRTNTEAFF.

The chain is built from TRBV20-1 and TRBJ2-3; perhaps TRBD2 as D (6 bases). This CDR3 region has 16 residues. Deletions cut 3 bases from V and 0 bases from J, with 16 bases between. Germline CDR1 and CDR2: DFQATT and SNEGSKA (reference sequence). CDR3 sequence (DNA): TGCAGTGCTAGGGGGCACGGGGGAATGAGCACAGATACGCAGTATTTT. This codes for CSARGHGGMSTDTQYF.

This clonotype has only a few counts. The chain uses TRBV3-1 and TRBJ2-1; D is perhaps TRBD2 (6 bases). The CDR3 totals 12 residues. Germline V lookup: CDR1 LGHDT, CDR2 YNNKEL (reference sequence). The V gene lost 3 bases and the J gene lost 9 bases, with 9 bases spanning the gap. CDR3 nucleotides: TGTGCCAGCAGCCAGGGGAGGACTGAGCAGTTCTTC. It translates to CASSQGRTEQFF.

Judged by abundance, this clonotype is medium-sized (0.01 to 0.1%). The genes are TRBV12-3 or TRBV12-4 and TRBJ1-2; D gene ambiguous. The CDR3 runs 15 residues. V lost 6 bases and J 0 bases, leaving 14 bases between the germline ends. CDR3 sequence (DNA): TGTGCCAGCAGCCGGCCGGGCACCGCTAACTATGGCTACACCTTC. Protein product: CASSRPGTANYGYTF.

The sample holds many counts of this clonotype. The chain joins TRBV12-3 or TRBV12-4 to TRBJ2-1, with 14 nucleotides matching TRBD2. The CDR3 consists of 15 residues. The V gene end was trimmed by 6 bases and the J gene end by 4 bases; junction bases not matched to a gene: 2. As DNA, the CDR3 is TGTGCCAGCAGGGGACTAGCGGGGGATTACAATGAGCAGTTCTTC. The encoded protein is CASRGLAGDYNEQFF.

This clonotype has a count of ten or more. V is TRBV4-1 and J is TRBJ2-7; 7 nucleotides line up with TRBD2. Trimming cost V 8 bases and J 5 bases; bases outside gene matches: 12. Germline CDR1 reads MGHRA; CDR2 reads YSYEKL. The CDR3 is 14 amino acids. CDR3 region: CASEPRFGRNEQYF. CDR3 coding DNA: TGCGCCAGCGAGCCAAGATTCGGGAGGAACGAGCAGTACTTC.

There are many counts of this clonotype. The chain joins TRBV7-9 to TRBJ2-7; D gene ambiguous. V lost 5 bases to trimming and J lost 7 bases, with 12 bases between them. Looked up from germline, CDR1 is SEHNR and CDR2 is FQNEAQ (reference sequence). The CDR3 is 12 amino acids. CDR3 protein: CASSGQVEEQYF. The CDR3 nucleotides read TGTGCCAGCAGCGGCCAGGTGGAGGAGCAGTACTTC.

In this sample, this clonotype turned up a few times. V gene TRBV10-3 combines with J gene TRBJ1-3, with D uncertain. Germline V gene sequence: CDR1 ENHRY, CDR2 SYGVKD. Trimming cost V 4 bases and J 0 bases, with 4 bases left between them. CDR3 length equals 13 residues. The CDR3 region is CAISGSSGNTIYF. CDR3 nucleotide sequence: TGTGCCATCAGTGGTAGCTCTGGAAACACCATATATTTT.

The count of this clonotype is one. The V call is TRBV2, the J call TRBJ2-3; perhaps D is TRBD1 or TRBD2 (5 bases each). Germline V gives CDR1 SNHLY, CDR2 FYNNEI. Between the trimmed V and J ends, which lost 1 base and 3 bases, there was a span of 17 bases. This CDR3 comprises 17 residues. CDR3 loop: CASSEGGGKGYTDTQYF. The CDR3, as DNA: TGTGCCAGCAGTGAAGGTGGGGGTAAGGGCTATACAGATACGCAGTATTTT.

On this clonotype itself: Compared with germline, one end of the junction differs, possibly owing to a read error. This chain links TRBV12-3 or TRBV12-4 with TRBJ1-1; D is possibly TRBD1 (6 bases). The length of the CDR3 is 14 residues. The DNA of the CDR3 is TGTGCCAGCAGTTTAGAGATCCGGGACACCGAAGCTTTCTTT. Encoded protein: CASSLEIRDTEAFF.

The gene calls are TRBV18 and TRBJ2-7, with D perhaps matching TRBD2 (6 bases). CDR3 length: 14 residues. V was trimmed by 3 bases and J by 2 bases, leaving 11 bases between them. Germline CDR1 reads KGHSH; CDR2 reads LQKENI. The CDR3 loop is CASSPSRGTYEQYF. Here the CDR3 DNA reads TGTGCCAGCTCACCGTCGCGGGGTACCTACGAGCAGTACTTC.

This clonotype was counted ten times or more. This sequence joins TRBV28 and TRBJ2-5; tentatively, D is TRBD1 or TRBD2 (5 bases each). CDR3 size: 14 residues. The ends were cut back, 3 bases at V and 4 bases at J, with 12 bases in the middle. Germline loops: CDR1 MDHEN, CDR2 SYDVKM. CDR3 loop: CASSFGTTGETQYF. The CDR3 nucleotides read TGTGCCAGCAGTTTCGGGACCACAGGAGAGACCCAGTACTTC. Variable domain in full (rest from reference TRBV28 and TRBJ2-5): DVKVTQSSRYLVKRTGEKVFLECVQDMDHENMFWYRQDPGLGLRLIYFSYDVKMKEKGDIPEGYSVSREKKERFSLILESASTNQTSMYLCASSFGTTGETQYFGPGTRLLVL.

Only a few counts were recorded for this clonotype. This rearrangement joins TRBV4-2 to TRBJ2-3; 12 bases map to TRBD2. Losses at the gene ends were 1 base for V and 6 bases for J; bases not matched to a gene: 8. This CDR3 has 17 residues. Germline-derived CDR1 and CDR2 are LGHNA and YNFKEQ. CDR3 sequence (DNA): TGTGCCAGCAGCCAAGGTGCTAGCGGGGGGGCATACGATACGCAGTATTTT. It translates to CASSQGASGGAYDTQYF.